The sequence of this TCR beta chain was determined in a study of shared clonotypes between healthy human individuals. CDR1 is SGDLS and CDR2 is YYNGEE in the germline V gene. V shed 1 base, J shed 8 bases, and the junction held 8 bases outside the gene matches. CDR3 size: 16 residues. The authors split each subset's genomic DNA evenly across several immunoSEQ plates. In the original analysis: For the immunoSEQ data, sequences were junction-only without quality scores, so filtering differed. Profiled with immunoSEQ multiplex PCR; TCRdb holds only in-frame clones, not every one. V and J calls plus clone size are reproduced from that table; the DNA served to infer D and trimming. In the table there are 1.4 million or so clones, approximately 98.5% of which are singletons.

Sequences were obtained from naive CD4+ T cells sorted from blood. The subset: CD45RA+ positively selected. V gene TRBV9 combines with J gene TRBJ2-1; the match to TRBD2 covers 11 bases. The sequence derives from a man aged 25-40 years in good health. CDR3 nucleotides: TGTGCCAGCAGCGTATTAGCGGGAGGGCTAGGGCATGAGCAGTTCTTC. It is translated as CASSVLAGGLGHEQFF.